Detailed here is one T cell receptor (beta chain). The antigen remains undetermined. This specimen comes from a study of vaccination and CD4 T cells after COVID-19. Study in general: Median time from COVID diagnosis to post-COVID sampling was roughly 13 weeks (35 to 161).

Described treatment: roughly 10-day PBMC culture with coronavirus spike peptide pools or control peptides (ViraFEST assay). With 10 to 11 days of culture completed, CD4+ T cells were isolated by negative selection. The CDR3 is 14 amino acids. CDR1 and CDR2 (germline): MNHEY, SVGAGI. Trimming took 0 bases from V and 4 from J, leaving 10 bases between them. At the Johns Hopkins FTIC core, DNA taken from cultured CD4+ T cells was sequenced by way of the Oncomine TCR Beta short-read assay. The genomic DNA was obtained from cultured CD4+ T cells by extraction with the QIAamp micro DNA kit. One entry per CDR3 protein, called by TCRdb with MiXCR from the PCR reads. The table records around 13,000 distinct CDR3 sequences, around 76% of them present only once.

The J gene is TRBJ2-7, the V gene TRBV6-5, with TRBD1 as a possible D gene (6 bases). The sequencing sample was made of CD4+ T cells from blood, cultured in vitro. The TCR sequence derives from a human donor who had recovered from COVID-19. The CDR3 DNA is TGTGCCAGCAGTTACTCGGGGGCGTGGTACGAGCAGTACTTC. Residues: CASSYSGAWYEQYF.